These 27 T cell receptor beta chains were sequenced from one sample in a study of glioma-infiltrating T cells after dendritic cell vaccination. The time point here: after dendritic cell vaccination, including at tumor progression/relapse. Only in-frame clones appear in the TCRdb table, and some are missing; sequencing was by immunoSEQ multiplex PCR. The sample yields about 99,000 clones, 75% to 90% seen once. Material: blood, obtained after dendritic cell vaccination. These receptors originate from a human donor with glioblastoma.

The gene calls are TRBV5-1 and TRBJ1-2, with D tentatively TRBD1 (6 bases). The CDR3 totals 18 residues. V gave up 0 bases and J gave up 1 base, with 19 bases separating them. Germline V gene sequence: CDR1 SGHRS, CDR2 YFSETQ. DNA of the CDR3: TGCGCCAGCAGCTTGGGTTCGGGCACAGGGAACATTAACTATGGCTACACCTTC. Protein: CASSLGSGTGNINYGYTF.

J is TRBJ2-7 and V is TRBV6-6; 8 positions agree with TRBD2. CDR3 length: 14 amino acids. V shed 0 bases and J 3 bases; nucleotides not matched to a gene: 1. Looked up from germline, CDR1 is MNHNY and CDR2 is SVGAGI (reference sequence). The CDR3 DNA follows: TGTGCCAGCAGTTACTCGAGCGGGAGCTACGAGCAGTACTTC. Translated, it gives CASSYSSGSYEQYF.

The table lists this clone with a few counts. The V gene is TRBV2, the J gene TRBJ2-5; TRBD2 agrees at 7 bases. The CDR3 consists of 13 residues. Germline values: CDR1 SNHLY, CDR2 FYNNEI. The J segment lost 2 bases and the V segment lost 5 bases, leaving 2 bases of the junction unmatched. The DNA for the CDR3 is TGTGCCAGCAGTTGGACTAGTCAAGAGACCCAGTACTTC. As protein: CASSWTSQETQYF. The variable domain in full, completed from reference TRBV2 and TRBJ2-5, reads EPEVTQTPSHQVTQMGQEVILRCVPISNHLYFYWYRQILGQKVEFLVSFYNNEISEKSEIFDDQFSVERPDGSNFTLKIRSTKLEDSAMYFCASSWTSQETQYFGPGTRLLVL.

This clone was seen a single time. The chain uses TRBV4-2 and TRBJ2-6; perhaps TRBD2 as D (6 bases). CDR3 length: 17 residues. The V end was cut by 1 base, the J end by 2 bases, with 12 bases between. CDR1 and CDR2 from the germline V gene are LGHNA and YNFKEQ. CDR3 loop: CASSQVSEGTGANVLTF. Written as DNA, the CDR3 is TGTGCCAGCAGCCAAGTTTCGGAGGGCACTGGGGCCAACGTCCTGACTTTC.

The chain has TRBV5-6 and TRBJ2-2; D may be TRBD2 (5 bases). Trimming pared 3 bases from V and 4 bases from J, leaving 22 bases between. CDR1 and CDR2 (germline): SGHDT, YYEEEE. There are 18 residues in the CDR3. The CDR3 DNA follows: TGTGCCAGCAGCTCTTCTGGGCGGCGGGTCGGAGGCACCGGGGAGCTGTTTTTT. Protein sequence: CASSSSGRRVGGTGELFF.

This clone has a handful of counts. The rearrangement uses TRBV19 and TRBJ2-5; D is possibly TRBD1 (6 bases). Germline V lookup: CDR1 LNHDA, CDR2 SQIVND (reference sequence). V was trimmed by 1 base and J by 8 bases, leaving 17 bases between them. This CDR3 has 15 residues. The chain's CDR3 is CASSIVDSGEHTQYF. The CDR3 DNA sequence: TGTGCCAGTAGTATAGTAGATTCAGGGGAGCACACCCAGTACTTC.

The rearrangement links TRBV10-3 to TRBJ2-7; 10 bases are shared with TRBD2. Per germline, CDR1 ENHRY and CDR2 SYGVKD. This CDR3 has 14 residues. The V segment lost 5 bases and the J segment 4 bases; nucleotides outside the gene matches: 5. CDR3 in DNA: TGTGCCATCAGTACCGGGACTAGCGTATACGAGCAGTACTTC. As protein: CAISTGTSVYEQYF.

This clone was recorded a few times. The rearrangement links TRBV15 to TRBJ2-5, with D possibly being TRBD2 (6 bases). With 1 base removed from V and 6 bases from J, the gap between germline ends came to 18 bases. In germline, CDR1 is LNHNV, CDR2 YYDKDF (reference sequence). This CDR3 region has 16 residues. CDR3 nucleotides: TGTGCCACCAGCAGAGTCGGCGGGGCAGGGCAAAAGACCCAGTACTTC. It yields the protein CATSRVGGAGQKTQYF.

The chain recombines TRBV20-1 with TRBJ2-7; D gene uncertain. This CDR3 has 11 amino acids. Germline V gives CDR1 DFQATT, CDR2 SNEGSKA (reference sequence). CDR3 in DNA: TGCAGCCCCAACGCGAACTACGAGCAGTACTTC. Its protein is CSPNANYEQYF.

This clone was seen only a few times. The chain is built from TRBV7-2 and TRBJ2-3, with TRBD2 identical over 9 bases. J gave up 2 bases and V 2 bases, and 5 bases lay outside the gene matches. The CDR3 runs to 16 residues. Germline assignment: CDR1 SGHTA and CDR2 FQGNSA. CDR3 coding DNA: TGTGCCAGCAGCTTACGAATAGCGGGGGCCACAGATACGCAGTATTTT. Translated: CASSLRIAGATDTQYF.

The chain recombines TRBV28 with TRBJ1-1, with 7 bases lining up with TRBD1. CDR3 size: 15 residues. CDR1 and CDR2 (germline): MDHEN, SYDVKM. Trimming cost V 2 bases and J 5 bases; bases outside gene matches: 8. The CDR3 sequence is CASSLVFTGDTEAFF. The DNA of the CDR3 is TGTGCCAGCAGTTTAGTTTTCACAGGGGATACTGAAGCTTTCTTT.

The chain uses TRBV19 and TRBJ2-7, with 10 positions matching TRBD2. The CDR3 is 17 residues long. Trimming removed 8 bases from V and 3 bases from J; junction bases left unmatched: 16. Per germline, CDR1 LNHDA and CDR2 SQIVND (reference sequence). CDR3 bases: TGTGCCAGTGCCCGACGCCCTTCTAGCGGGGGCTACTACGAGCAGTACTTC. Residues: CASARRPSSGGYYEQYF.

The chain couples TRBV18 to TRBJ1-5, with a weak D call TRBD1 (5 bases). The V and J ends lost 2 bases and 5 bases respectively, with 22 bases between them. CDR3 size: 18 residues. The germline V gene has CDR1 KGHSH and CDR2 LQKENI. CDR3 amino acids: CASSPVAGRFSGDQPQHF. For the CDR3, the DNA is TGTGCCAGCTCACCAGTAGCAGGGCGGTTTTCGGGGGATCAGCCCCAGCATTTT.

This clone was observed once. The chain uses TRBV10-2 and TRBJ1-1; D perhaps matches TRBD1 (5 bases). In germline, CDR1 is WSHSY, CDR2 SAAADI. The CDR3 sequence is 14 residues long. Trimming shortened V by 0 bases and J by 6 bases, and 11 bases separated the two germline ends. The CDR3 sequence is CASSESGGYSEAFF. CDR3 nucleotides: TGCGCCAGCAGTGAGTCGGGGGGGTACTCTGAAGCTTTCTTT.

The V and J genes are TRBV10-2 and TRBJ2-5, with D perhaps matching TRBD1 (6 bases). The CDR3 spans 15 residues. V was cut by 6 bases and J by 2 bases, with 16 bases left in between. CDR1 is WSHSY, CDR2 SAAADI, per germline. CDR3 sequence (DNA): TGCGCCAGCAGCCAACAGGGTCGGGGTCAAGAGACCCAGTACTTC. Residues: CASSQQGRGQETQYF.

This clone was seen a few times. The V gene is TRBV28, the J gene TRBJ1-3; perhaps TRBD1 as D (5 bases). The CDR3 is made up of 15 amino acids. CDR1 MDHEN and CDR2 SYDVKM come from the germline V gene. The ends were cut back, 5 bases at V and 0 bases at J, with 11 bases in the middle. CDR3: CASSPDSRSGNTIYF. As DNA, the CDR3 is TGTGCCAGCAGTCCCGACAGCCGCTCTGGAAACACCATATATTTT.

This chain uses TRBV9 with TRBJ2-1; weak D call: TRBD2 (7 bases). V was cut by 4 bases and J by 0 bases, with 17 bases left in between. Germline CDR1 is SGDLS and CDR2 is YYNGEE. This CDR3 region has 17 residues. CDR3 protein: CASSPHLADSSYNEQFF. CDR3 DNA: TGTGCCAGCAGCCCCCACCTAGCGGACAGCTCCTACAATGAGCAGTTCTTC.

This chain joins TRBV6-1 and TRBJ1-2; tentatively, D is TRBD1 (5 bases). Germline loops: CDR1 MNHNS, CDR2 SASEGT. CDR3 length: 14 amino acids. V shed 6 bases and J shed 0 bases, with 11 bases lying between them. The DNA for the CDR3 is TGTGCCAGCAGAAGGGGTTGGGCTAACTATGGCTACACCTTC. Amino acids: CASRRGWANYGYTF.

This clone is a singleton in its sample. The chain joins TRBV9 to TRBJ1-2; D is ambiguous. The CDR3 is 12 amino acids. The germline V and J ends were trimmed by 4 bases and 8 bases, with 12 bases remaining between them. Per germline, CDR1 SGDLS and CDR2 YYNGEE. The CDR3 DNA follows: TGTGCCAGCAGCCCAAACGTCGGGGGCTACACCTTC. Amino acid sequence: CASSPNVGGYTF.

This clone was picked up a small number of times. J is TRBJ2-2 and V is TRBV5-1, with 9 bases that match TRBD1. Unmatched junction bases numbered 5, after V lost 5 bases and J lost 6 bases. CDR1 and CDR2 (germline): SGHRS, YFSETQ. The CDR3 runs 14 residues. In DNA, the CDR3 is TGCGCCAGCAGGGGACAGGGCACCTCCGGGGAGCTGTTTTTT. Encoded protein: CASRGQGTSGELFF.

CDR3 sequence reads: CASSSGRDRGYNEQFF. CDR3 DNA: TGTGCCAGCAGTTCAGGCCGGGACAGGGGATACAATGAGCAGTTCTTC. This chain joins TRBV27 and TRBJ2-1; 10 bases agree with TRBD1. This CDR3 is built from 16 residues. Looked up from germline, CDR1 is MNHEY and CDR2 is SMNVEV (reference sequence). The ends lost 4 bases at V and 4 bases at J; junction bases unmatched: 7.

The chain links TRBV28 to TRBJ1-5, with TRBD1 identical over 8 bases. The trim removed 7 bases at V and 4 bases at J, leaving 6 bases unmatched. Germline CDR1 reads MDHEN; CDR2 reads SYDVKM. The CDR3 length is 14 residues. The CDR3 protein is CASTTGVGNQPQHF. In DNA, the CDR3 is TGTGCCAGCACGACAGGGGTAGGTAATCAGCCCCAGCATTTT. Together with reference TRBV28 and TRBJ1-5, the CDR3 gives the full variable domain: DVKVTQSSRYLVKRTGEKVFLECVQDMDHENMFWYRQDPGLGLRLIYFSYDVKMKEKGDIPEGYSVSREKKERFSLILESASTNQTSMYLCASTTGVGNQPQHFGDGTRLSIL.

In this sample, this clone turned up once. This chain uses TRBV6-5 with TRBJ1-2, with 7 positions matching TRBD1. The germline V gene has CDR1 MNHEY and CDR2 SVGAGI. The CDR3 extends over 14 amino acids. The V segment lost 6 bases and the J segment 2 bases; nucleotides outside the gene matches: 6. CDR3 sequence (DNA): TGTGCCAGCAGAGAACAGGGGCGCAACTATGGCTACACCTTC. It translates to CASREQGRNYGYTF.

The rearrangement uses TRBV5-4 and TRBJ1-6, with D perhaps matching TRBD1 (5 bases). The V end lost 4 bases, the J end lost 6 bases, and 17 bases lay between the germline ends. This CDR3 region has 16 residues. In germline, CDR1 is SGHNT, CDR2 YYREEE (reference sequence). In nucleotides, the CDR3 is TGTGCCAGCAGCCAAGGCAGGGTACAGGTTAATTCACCCCTCCACTTT. Protein sequence: CASSQGRVQVNSPLHF.

This clone was seen a few times. The chain uses TRBV19 and TRBJ1-5; D is unclear. The V gene's germline CDR1 is LNHDA and CDR2 SQIVND (reference sequence). The V gene lost 5 bases and the J gene lost 0 bases, with 11 bases spanning the gap. This CDR3 comprises 15 residues. The CDR3 here is CASSSQARSNQPQHF. CDR3 nucleotides: TGTGCCAGTAGTTCTCAGGCACGTAGCAATCAGCCCCAGCATTTT.

This chain links TRBV11-1 with TRBJ2-1; D might be TRBD1 (5 bases). Trimming removed 5 bases at V and 7 bases at J, with 24 bases between. Germline assignment: CDR1 SGHAT and CDR2 FQDESV (reference sequence). This CDR3 spans 17 amino acids. CDR3 loop: CASSRASLGVVSNEQFF. DNA for the CDR3: TGTGCCAGCAGCAGGGCATCATTAGGGGTAGTTTCGAATGAGCAGTTCTTC.

The J gene is TRBJ1-2, the V gene TRBV18; D gene unclear. The CDR3 has 14 amino acids. CDR1 and CDR2 from the germline V gene are KGHSH and LQKENI. V gave up 2 bases and J gave up 7 bases, with 14 bases separating them. Here the CDR3 DNA reads TGTGCCAGCTCACCAGGCGGGGAAATTGGTGGCTACACCTTC. Protein sequence: CASSPGGEIGGYTF.